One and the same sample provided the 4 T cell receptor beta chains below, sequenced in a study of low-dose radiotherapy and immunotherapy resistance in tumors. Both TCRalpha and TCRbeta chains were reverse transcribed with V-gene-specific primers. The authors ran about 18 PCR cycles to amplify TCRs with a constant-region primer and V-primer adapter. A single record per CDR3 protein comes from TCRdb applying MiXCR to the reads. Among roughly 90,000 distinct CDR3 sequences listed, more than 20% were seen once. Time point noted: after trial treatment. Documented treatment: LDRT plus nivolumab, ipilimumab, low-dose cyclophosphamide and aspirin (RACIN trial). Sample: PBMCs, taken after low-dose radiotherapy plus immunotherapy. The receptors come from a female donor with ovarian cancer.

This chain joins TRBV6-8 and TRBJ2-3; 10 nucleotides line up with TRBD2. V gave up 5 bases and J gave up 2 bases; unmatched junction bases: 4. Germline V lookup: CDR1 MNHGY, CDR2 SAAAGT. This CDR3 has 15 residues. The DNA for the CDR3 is TGTGCCAGCAGTGCCACTAGCGGGGACACAGATACGCAGTATTTT. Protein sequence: CASSATSGDTDTQYF.

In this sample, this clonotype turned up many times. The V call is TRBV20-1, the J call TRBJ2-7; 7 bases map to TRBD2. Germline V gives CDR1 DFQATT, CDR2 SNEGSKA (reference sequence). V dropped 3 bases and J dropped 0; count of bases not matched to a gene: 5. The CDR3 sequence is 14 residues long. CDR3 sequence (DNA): TGCAGTGCTAGCGGGGGGATGGGCTCCTACGAGCAGTACTTC. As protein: CSASGGMGSYEQYF.

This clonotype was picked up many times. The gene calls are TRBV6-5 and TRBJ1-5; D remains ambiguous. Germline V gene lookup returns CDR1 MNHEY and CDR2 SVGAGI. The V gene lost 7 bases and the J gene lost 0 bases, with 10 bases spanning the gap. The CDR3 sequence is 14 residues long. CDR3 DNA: TGTGCCAGCACCCAGACGGATAGCAATCAGCCCCAGCATTTT. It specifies CASTQTDSNQPQHF.

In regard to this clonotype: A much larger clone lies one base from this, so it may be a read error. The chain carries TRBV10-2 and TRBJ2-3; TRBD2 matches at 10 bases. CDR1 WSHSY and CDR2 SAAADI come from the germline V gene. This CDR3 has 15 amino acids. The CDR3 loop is CASSSGGALTNTQYF. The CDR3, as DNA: TGTGCCAGCAGCAGCGGGGGGGCCTTAACAAATACGCAGTATTTT.